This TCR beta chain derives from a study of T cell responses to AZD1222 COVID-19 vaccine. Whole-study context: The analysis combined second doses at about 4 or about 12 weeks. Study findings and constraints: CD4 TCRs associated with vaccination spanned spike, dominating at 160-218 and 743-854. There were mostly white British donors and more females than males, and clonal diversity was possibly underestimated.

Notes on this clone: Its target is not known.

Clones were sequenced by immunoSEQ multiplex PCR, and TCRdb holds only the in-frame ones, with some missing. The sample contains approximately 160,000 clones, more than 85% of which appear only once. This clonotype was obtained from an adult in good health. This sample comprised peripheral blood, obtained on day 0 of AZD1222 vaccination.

CDR3 in amino acids: CAISATGFSQPHF. CDR3 sequence (DNA): TGTGCCATCAGTGCAACAGGATTTTCTCAACCCCACTTT. The rearrangement links TRBV10-3 to TRBJ1-6, with D possibly being TRBD1 (5 bases). Germline CDR1 is ENHRY and CDR2 is SYGVKD. This CDR3 is 13 amino acids long. The V end lost 4 bases, the J end lost 18 bases, and 19 bases lay between the germline ends.